This T cell receptor (beta chain) emerged from a study of multiple sclerosis patients with progressive multifocal leukoencephalopathy. Regarding time point: before natalizumab initiation. The assay was immunoSEQ multiplex PCR, and TCRdb's table has in-frame clones only and misses some. The table lists 31,000 or so clones, about 89% of them singletons. CDR1 and CDR2 from the germline V gene are SQVTM and ANQGSEA. V shed 6 bases and J 6 bases; nucleotides not matched to a gene: 6. The CDR3 is 12 amino acids. Findings of the study overall: In most PML patients, TRB repertoires appeared less diverse by entropy.

Regarding this clone: Its antigen is unknown.

Sequenced input: PBMCs. The chain uses TRBV29-1 and TRBJ2-7, with TRBD2 identical over 9 bases. The TCR originated in a human donor with multiple sclerosis. CDR3: CSVWAGGREQYF. CDR3 bases: TGCAGCGTGTGGGCGGGAGGGCGCGAGCAGTACTTC.